This T cell receptor beta chain was documented in a study of CD8 T cells in ankylosing spondylitis. Germline CDR1 KGHDR, CDR2 SFDVKD. V lost 3 bases and J 3 bases, leaving 13 bases between the germline ends. This CDR3 contains 15 residues. With respect to this clonotype: Its target is not known.

General study results and limits: Blood of patients with ankylosing spondylitis appeared to be characterized by a TCR beta motif of several highly homologous variants. Earlier reports found some motif variants in synovial fluid and blood in reactive arthritis.

TCRdb re-derived calls from the 5' RACE reads in MiXCR, one entry per CDR3 protein. Counted here are under 950,000 distinct CDR3 sequences, 15% to 20% occurring once; the ten biggest clones make up approximately 18%. The chain employs TRBV24-1 and TRBJ2-5, with D unclear. The specimen was blood, either unsorted or a sorted T cell fraction (not recorded which). This TCR derives from a male donor with ankylosing spondylitis. As DNA, the CDR3 is TGTGCCACCAGTGATCCTCAGACCCACGAAGAGACCCAGTACTTC. Residues: CATSDPQTHEETQYF.